The clone carrying this TCR beta chain has only a few counts. The CDR3 is 15 amino acids. Trimming shortened V by 4 bases and J by 9 bases, and 22 bases separated the two germline ends. Germline V CDR1 and CDR2: DFQATT, SNEGSKA (reference sequence). This entry belongs to a study of CD8+CD57+ T cells in acquired aplastic anemia. Patients picked for sequencing had shown CD8+CD57+ cell expansion detected by flow cytometry. Profiling that covered TCR beta VDJ and CDR3 relied on genomic DNA as its template. TCRdb reprocessed the reads with MiXCR, giving one entry per CDR3 protein. The data contain 90,000 to 150,000 distinct CDR3 sequences, about 60% of them seen just once; the ten biggest clones take up roughly 29%.

The sequence came from a human donor with aplastic anemia. The chain links TRBV20-1 to TRBJ1-5, with a possible D match to TRBD1 (5 bases). Material: sorted CD4+, CD8+, or CD8+CD57+ T cells (not recorded which) from PBMCs. CDR3 sequence reads: CSAKGSAGESPPQHF. In nucleotides, the CDR3 is TGCAGTGCTAAGGGAAGCGCGGGGGAATCACCGCCCCAGCATTTT.